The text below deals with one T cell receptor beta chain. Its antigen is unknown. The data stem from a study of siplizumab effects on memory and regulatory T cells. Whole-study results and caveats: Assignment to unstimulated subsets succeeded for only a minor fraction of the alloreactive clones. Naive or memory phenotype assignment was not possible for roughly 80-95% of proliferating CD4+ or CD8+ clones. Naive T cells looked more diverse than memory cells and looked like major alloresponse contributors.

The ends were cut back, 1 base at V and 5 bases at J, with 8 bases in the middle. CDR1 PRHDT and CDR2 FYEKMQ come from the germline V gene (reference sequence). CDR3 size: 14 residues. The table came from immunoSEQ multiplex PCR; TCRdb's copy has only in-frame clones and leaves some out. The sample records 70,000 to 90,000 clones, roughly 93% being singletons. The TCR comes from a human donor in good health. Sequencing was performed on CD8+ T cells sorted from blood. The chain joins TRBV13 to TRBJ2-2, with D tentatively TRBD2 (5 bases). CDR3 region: CASSLERTTGELFF. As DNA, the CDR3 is TGTGCCAGCAGCTTAGAGAGGACTACCGGGGAGCTGTTTTTT.